One sample yielded the 6 T cell receptor beta chains listed below, sequenced in a study of blood T cells in healthy people across ages. The second PCR ran 7 to 11 cycles with a sample-barcoded 5' primer and J-beta primers. TCRdb independently ran MiXCR on the 5' RACE reads; one entry per CDR3 protein. The sample lists 1.8 million or so distinct CDR3 sequences; about 39% were seen once. The sample comprised blood. The receptors were gathered from a human donor in good health.

This clonotype was seen a few times. This sequence joins TRBV5-1 and TRBJ2-7; 7 bases line up with TRBD2. The germline CDR1 and CDR2 sequences are SGHRS and YFSETQ. The CDR3 has 15 amino acids. V shed 3 bases, J shed 4 bases, and the junction held 10 bases outside the gene matches. CDR3 sequence (DNA): TGCGCCAGCAGCTCGGGACTACAGTTCTCATACGAGCAGTACTTC. It encodes CASSSGLQFSYEQYF. Combining the CDR3 with reference TRBV5-1 and TRBJ2-7 gives the whole variable domain KAGVTQTPRYLIKTRGQQVTLSCSPISGHRSVSWYQQTPGQGLQFLFEYFSETQRNKGNFPGRFSGRQFSNSRSEMNVSTLELGDSALYLCASSSGLQFSYEQYFGPGTRLTVT.

V and J are TRBV7-3 and TRBJ1-2, with 8 bases fitting TRBD1. The CDR3 runs to 13 residues. From germline, CDR1 is SGHTA and CDR2 FQGTGA. V shed 3 bases and J 10 bases; nucleotides not matched to a gene: 7. CDR3 sequence: CASSFESDRAYTF. The CDR3 bases are TGTGCCAGCAGCTTCGAATCGGACAGGGCCTACACCTTC.

This chain joins TRBV27 and TRBJ2-4; maybe TRBD2 (5 bases). This CDR3 has 13 amino acids. The germline V gene encodes CDR1 MNHEY and CDR2 SMNVEV (reference sequence). Trimming left V 5 bases short and J 13 bases short, with 18 bases between. The CDR3 spells CASSPNDGREQYF. Written as DNA, the CDR3 is TGTGCCAGCAGTCCGAATGATGGGAGAGAGCAGTACTTC.

Remarks on this clonotype: The junction does not match germline at one end; this may be a read error. The CDR3 DNA reads TGCGCCAGCAGCCAAACAAGCGGGAGCATAGATACGCAGTATTTT. Translating gives CASSQTSGSIDTQYF. The chain recombines TRBV4-1 with TRBJ2-3; 8 bases map to TRBD2. Germline loops: CDR1 MGHRA, CDR2 YSYEKL. This CDR3 spans 15 amino acids.

The chain carries TRBV6-2 or TRBV6-3 and TRBJ2-7; D possibly matches TRBD1 or TRBD2 (5 bases each). The V and J ends lost 0 bases and 0 bases respectively, with 12 bases between them. Germline V CDR1 and CDR2: MNHEY, SVGEGT. The CDR3 sequence is 16 residues long. The CDR3 spells CASSYSADTSSYEQYF. The CDR3 nucleotides are TGTGCCAGCAGTTACTCCGCGGACACTAGCTCCTACGAGCAGTACTTC.

The J gene is TRBJ2-6, the V gene TRBV20-1, with D perhaps TRBD1 or TRBD2 (5 bases each). Germline assignment: CDR1 DFQATT and CDR2 SNEGSKA (reference sequence). The CDR3 extends over 17 amino acids. V was cut by 4 bases and J by 0 bases, with 16 bases left in between. The CDR3: CSAMGRSDLSGANVLTF. The CDR3 nucleotides read TGCAGTGCTATGGGACGGAGCGACCTCTCTGGGGCCAACGTCCTGACTTTC.